This passage covers 24 T cell receptor beta chains from one sample sequenced in a study of shared clonotypes between healthy human individuals. This table comes from immunoSEQ multiplex PCR, and its TCRdb copy is limited to in-frame clones, with some not included. The table records approximately 500,000 clones, roughly 95% of them present only once. Sequencing was performed on naive CD4+ T cells sorted from blood. Subset: CD45RA+ positively selected. The source of these receptors is a woman in her twenties or thirties in good health.

The chain employs TRBV10-3 and TRBJ2-5; weak D call: TRBD1 (5 bases). The CDR3 length is 14 residues. V dropped 6 bases and J dropped 1 base, with 12 bases sitting between them. In germline, CDR1 is ENHRY, CDR2 SYGVKD. The CDR3 protein is CAIRSDRSQETQYF. CDR3 bases: TGTGCCATCAGATCCGACAGATCCCAAGAGACCCAGTACTTC.

The V and J genes are TRBV6-5 and TRBJ1-1; D not resolved. Germline loops: CDR1 MNHEY, CDR2 SVGAGI. Trimming left V 6 bases short and J 1 base short, with 12 bases between. This CDR3 region has 14 residues. For the CDR3, the DNA is TGTGCCAGCAGCTTCCTCTTAGCGAACACTGAAGCTTTCTTT. The encoded protein is CASSFLLANTEAFF.

The rearrangement joins TRBV7-9 to TRBJ1-4; D might be TRBD1 (5 bases). The CDR3 runs to 12 residues. Germline loops: CDR1 SEHNR, CDR2 FQNEAQ (reference sequence). CDR3 in amino acids: CVRPPRGEKLFF. The CDR3 DNA sequence: TGTGTACGGCCTCCCCGGGGCGAAAAACTGTTTTTT.

The V call is TRBV7-6, the J call TRBJ2-5; D may match TRBD1 or TRBD2 (6 bases each). This CDR3 is built from 15 residues. The V end was cut by 5 bases, the J end by 5 bases, with 18 bases between. CDR1 is SGHVS, CDR2 FNYEAQ, per germline. CDR3 sequence (DNA): TGTGCCAGCAGCAGGACAGACACCGGAGGGGAGACCCAGTACTTC. Translating gives CASSRTDTGGETQYF.

The chain recombines TRBV6-5 with TRBJ1-2; 11 positions match TRBD1. J gave up 9 bases and V 5 bases, and 8 bases lay outside the gene matches. Germline CDR1 MNHEY, CDR2 SVGAGI. The CDR3 is 14 amino acids. CDR3 sequence: CASSASGTGGSYTF. CDR3 nucleotide sequence: TGTGCCAGCAGTGCCTCCGGGACAGGGGGTAGCTACACCTTC.

This clone showed up just a few times. The chain joins TRBV11-2 to TRBJ2-3, with D uncertain. The CDR3 spans 13 residues. With 6 bases removed from V and 1 base from J, the gap between germline ends came to 8 bases. Per the germline V gene, CDR1 is SGHAT and CDR2 is FQNNGV. The CDR3 DNA sequence: TGTGCCAGCAGGACACCCCGCACAGATACGCAGTATTTT. It specifies CASRTPRTDTQYF.

The rearrangement uses TRBV5-4 and TRBJ2-5; D may correspond to TRBD1 or TRBD2 (5 bases each). The CDR3 loop spans 14 amino acids. Germline assignment: CDR1 SGHNT and CDR2 YYREEE (reference sequence). The ends were cut back, 5 bases at V and 2 bases at J, with 13 bases in the middle. CDR3 DNA sequence: TGTGCCAGCAGTCAACCGGGACGGCAAGAGACCCAGTACTTC. Translated: CASSQPGRQETQYF. The full variable domain, in which reference TRBV5-4 and TRBJ2-5 provide the parts outside the CDR3, is ETGVTQSPTHLIKTRGQQVTLRCSSQSGHNTVSWYQQALGQGPQFIFQYYREEENGRGNFPPRFSGLQFPNYSSELNVNALELDDSALYLCASSQPGRQETQYFGPGTRLLVL.

DNA for the CDR3: TGTGCCAGCAGTGAAGCGGGAAACAGGGTTGAGCAGTACTTC. Protein: CASSEAGNRVEQYF. The J gene is TRBJ2-7, the V gene TRBV2, with a tentative D call TRBD1 (6 bases). Germline V CDR1 and CDR2: SNHLY, FYNNEI. The V gene lost 0 bases and the J gene lost 7 bases, with 13 bases spanning the gap. This CDR3 is 14 amino acids long.

The V gene is TRBV15, the J gene TRBJ2-5; D call uncertain. Germline lookup yields CDR1 LNHNV and CDR2 YYDKDF (reference sequence). V lost 0 bases and J 2 bases, leaving 7 bases between the germline ends. CDR3 length equals 14 residues. The CDR3 nucleotides read TGTGCCACCAGCAGAGATCTCCGGCAAGAGACCCAGTACTTC. As protein: CATSRDLRQETQYF. Variable domain in full (rest from reference TRBV15 and TRBJ2-5): DAMVIQNPRYQVTQFGKPVTLSCSQTLNHNVMYWYQQKSSQAPKLLFHYYDKDFNNEADTPDNFQSRRPNTSFCFLDIRSPGLGDTAMYLCATSRDLRQETQYFGPGTRLLVL.

The genes are TRBV5-6 and TRBJ2-7; no firm D call. CDR1 SGHDT and CDR2 YYEEEE come from the germline V gene. Trimming took 4 bases from V and 0 from J, leaving 11 bases between them. The CDR3 contains 14 residues. CDR3 nucleotide sequence: TGTGCCAGCAGCACGAAGGTTCGCTCCTACGAGCAGTACTTC. Translating it yields CASSTKVRSYEQYF. The full variable domain, its missing parts supplied by reference TRBV5-6 and TRBJ2-7, is DAGVTQSPTHLIKTRGQQVTLRCSPKSGHDTVSWYQQALGQGPQFIFQYYEEEERQRGNFPDRFSGHQFPNYSSELNVNALLLGDSALYLCASSTKVRSYEQYFGPGTRLTVT.

The chain joins TRBV10-2 to TRBJ1-2; TRBD1 is a possible D gene (5 bases). The germline V and J ends were trimmed by 4 bases and 1 base, with 13 bases remaining between them. In germline, CDR1 is WSHSY, CDR2 SAAADI. This CDR3 is built from 15 residues. CDR3: CASSGTGTINYGYTF. In DNA form, the CDR3 reads TGCGCCAGCAGTGGGACGGGGACTATTAACTATGGCTACACCTTC.

V and J are TRBV11-3 and TRBJ2-2; either TRBD1 or TRBD2 may fit D (5 bases each). V was pared by 2 bases and J by 4 bases, with 11 bases between. The CDR3 is made up of 15 amino acids. Germline assignment: CDR1 SGHNT and CDR2 YENEEA. CDR3: CASSLMGPSTGELFF. The CDR3 coding sequence is TGTGCCAGCAGCTTAATGGGACCAAGCACCGGGGAGCTGTTTTTT.

This clone came up once. CDR3 amino acids: CASSLNSQQETQYF. The CDR3, as DNA: TGCGCCAGCAGCTTGAACAGCCAGCAAGAGACCCAGTACTTC. The rearrangement uses TRBV5-1 and TRBJ2-5; the D is unclear. This CDR3 spans 14 amino acids. Trimming removed 1 base from V and 2 bases from J, with 9 bases in between. Germline V gene sequence: CDR1 SGHRS, CDR2 YFSETQ.

The J gene is TRBJ2-1, the V gene TRBV4-2, with 8 bases identical to TRBD2. The V gene end was trimmed by 1 base and the J gene end by 5 bases; junction bases not matched to a gene: 10. The CDR3 is 17 residues long. Per germline, CDR1 LGHNA and CDR2 YNFKEQ. For the CDR3, the DNA is TGTGCCAGCAGCCAAGCGGAATTTAGCGGGATTAACAATGAGCAGTTCTTC. This translates into CASSQAEFSGINNEQFF.

The J gene is TRBJ1-5, the V gene TRBV6-1; D is unresolved. The CDR3 runs to 13 residues. Germline CDR1 MNHNS, CDR2 SASEGT. V lost 2 bases to trimming and J lost 7 bases, with 9 bases between them. This CDR3 reads CASSEIRGQPQHF. The CDR3 DNA sequence: TGTGCCAGCAGTGAAATACGAGGACAGCCCCAGCATTTT.

V and J are TRBV10-3 and TRBJ2-7; D not resolved. Looked up from germline, CDR1 is ENHRY and CDR2 is SYGVKD. The CDR3 length is 14 residues. Trimming stripped 0 bases from V and 7 bases from J, with 13 bases between. The CDR3 sequence: CAISESVPGGEQYF. The CDR3 bases are TGTGCCATCAGTGAGTCGGTCCCCGGTGGAGAGCAGTACTTC.

The chain joins TRBV16 to TRBJ2-7; D unresolved. CDR1 KGHSY and CDR2 FQNENV come from the germline V gene. The CDR3 runs 13 residues. Between the trimmed V and J ends, which lost 2 bases and 6 bases, there was a span of 11 bases. This chain's CDR3 is CASSQLGSGEQYF. In nucleotides, the CDR3 is TGTGCCAGCAGCCAACTAGGGTCCGGCGAGCAGTACTTC.

The CDR3 loop reads CASSLFSWVGNEQFF. DNA for the CDR3: TGCGCCAGCAGCTTGTTTTCCTGGGTGGGCAATGAGCAGTTCTTC. The chain recombines TRBV5-1 with TRBJ2-1; D is unclear. The V end lost 1 base, the J end lost 6 bases, and 14 bases lay between the germline ends. The CDR3 sequence is 15 residues long. Germline CDR1 and CDR2: SGHRS and YFSETQ.

The chain links TRBV6-5 to TRBJ2-3; no clear D. Trimming removed 6 bases from V and 4 bases from J, with 11 bases in between. The CDR3 sequence is 13 residues long. Germline lookup yields CDR1 MNHEY and CDR2 SVGAGI. CDR3 sequence: CASSPELSDTQYF. The CDR3 DNA sequence: TGTGCCAGCAGCCCCGAACTTTCAGATACGCAGTATTTT.

CDR3 sequence: CASSLYPGKLFF. The CDR3 region has the DNA TGTGCCAGCAGTTTGTACCCGGGAAAACTGTTTTTT. The chain carries TRBV28 and TRBJ1-4; D call uncertain. Germline V CDR1 and CDR2: MDHEN, SYDVKM. This CDR3 has 12 amino acids. V lost 3 bases to trimming and J lost 10 bases, with 9 bases between them. The complete variable domain, with remaining parts taken from reference TRBV28 and TRBJ1-4, reads DVKVTQSSRYLVKRTGEKVFLECVQDMDHENMFWYRQDPGLGLRLIYFSYDVKMKEKGDIPEGYSVSREKKERFSLILESASTNQTSMYLCASSLYPGKLFFGSGTQLSVL.

The chain carries TRBV9 and TRBJ2-7, with no clear D. The CDR3 runs to 14 residues. Trimming removed 0 bases from V and 2 bases from J, with 9 bases in between. The germline V gene encodes CDR1 SGDLS and CDR2 YYNGEE. The CDR3 is CASSVDWATYEQYF. CDR3 in DNA: TGTGCCAGCAGCGTAGATTGGGCTACCTACGAGCAGTACTTC.

The J gene is TRBJ2-5, the V gene TRBV18; a weak D match, TRBD2 (6 bases). CDR3 size: 17 residues. Trimming left V 3 bases short and J 3 bases short, with 20 bases between. Germline loops: CDR1 KGHSH, CDR2 LQKENI. The CDR3 coding sequence is TGTGCCAGCTCACCCGCCTACAGACCCGGCGGGGAAGAGACCCAGTACTTC. Its translation: CASSPAYRPGGEETQYF.

V and J are TRBV2 and TRBJ2-2; 9 positions agree with TRBD1. From germline, CDR1 is SNHLY and CDR2 FYNNEI. The CDR3 runs to 15 residues. J gave up 1 base and V 5 bases, and 2 bases lay outside the gene matches. CDR3 in amino acids: CASSRQGGNTGELFF. The CDR3 coding sequence is TGTGCCAGCAGTAGACAGGGGGGGAACACCGGGGAGCTGTTTTTT.

V usage is TRBV4-1 and J usage is TRBJ1-2, with TRBD1 matching over 7 bases. With 3 bases clipped from V and 4 bases from J, the junction kept 8 bases outside the gene matches. This CDR3 contains 15 residues. Germline V gene lookup returns CDR1 MGHRA and CDR2 YSYEKL. DNA of the CDR3: TGCGCCAGCAGCCATATTGGAGGGGGCATCTATGGCTACACCTTC. Its translation: CASSHIGGGIYGYTF.